The 3 T cell receptor beta chains below come from one sample, sequenced in a study of blood T cells in healthy people across ages. Primers used in a second PCR of roughly 6 to 11 cycles were a sample-barcoded 5' primer and a J-beta primer mix. Each CDR3 protein is one row after TCRdb ran MiXCR on the 5' RACE reads. This table holds about 930,000 distinct CDR3 sequences, roughly 28% found once. These sequences were also reported in another study, on T cells of mothers and their children.

The material sequenced was blood. These receptors all stem from a woman aged 40 to 50 in good health.

This clonotype was observed many times. The chain is built from TRBV5-5 and TRBJ1-2; 11 bases align to TRBD1. Trimming removed 4 bases from V and 4 bases from J; junction bases left unmatched: 6. The CDR3 is 15 amino acids. The germline V gene has CDR1 SGHKS and CDR2 YYEKEE (reference sequence). CDR3 loop: CASSLWTGGGYGYTF. The CDR3, as DNA: TGTGCCAGCAGCCTATGGACAGGGGGCGGCTATGGCTACACCTTC.

This clonotype occurred a few times. The chain has TRBV20-1 and TRBJ2-7; 12 nucleotides match TRBD2. The germline V gene has CDR1 DFQATT and CDR2 SNEGSKA (reference sequence). CDR3 length: 19 residues. V shed 1 base and J 0 bases; nucleotides not matched to a gene: 13. The CDR3 loop reads CSARGVATSGGTSSYEQYF. The DNA for the CDR3 is TGCAGTGCTAGAGGCGTCGCGACTAGCGGGGGTACGAGCTCCTACGAGCAGTACTTC.

On this clonotype itself: A much larger clone sits a single nucleotide away, making a read error possible. The chain uses TRBV6-1 and TRBJ2-1; TRBD1 is a possible D gene (6 bases). The V gene's germline CDR1 is MNHNS and CDR2 SASEGT. The V and J ends lost 2 bases and 10 bases respectively, with 18 bases between them. CDR3 size: 15 residues. This CDR3 reads CASSELTGTTYEQFF. The CDR3 DNA reads as TGTGCCAGCAGTGAACTCACAGGGACAACCTACGAGCAGTTCTTC.